Presented here are 20 T cell receptor beta chains from one specimen sequenced in a study of cytomegalovirus exposure and HLA in healthy donors. The primer mix had 60 Vbeta and 13 Jbeta primers. Sequencing was performed with immunoSEQ multiplex PCR; in TCRdb, only in-frame clones are kept and a portion is missing. This sample yields around 130,000 clones, of which 70% to 90% are seen a single time; around 6.4% belongs to the top ten. The sequencing input was PBMCs. These receptors were taken from a woman between 40 and 50 years old in good health and CMV-seropositive.

The chain has TRBV9 and TRBJ2-1; TRBD2 aligns across 10 bases. Germline CDR1 SGDLS, CDR2 YYNGEE. The V segment lost 4 bases and the J segment 8 bases; nucleotides outside the gene matches: 15. This CDR3 comprises 17 residues. The CDR3 DNA follows: TGTGCCAGCAGCCCCAGAAGCCGGACTAGCGGCTTGGATGAGCAGTTCTTC. Translated, it gives CASSPRSRTSGLDEQFF.

The chain joins TRBV9 to TRBJ2-3; D is perhaps TRBD2 (5 bases). Between the trimmed V and J ends, which lost 2 bases and 2 bases, there was a span of 12 bases. This CDR3 has 15 residues. Germline V gene data show CDR1 as SGDLS and CDR2 as YYNGEE. Here the CDR3 DNA reads TGTGCCAGCAGCGTTACTAGTGGGTACACAGATACGCAGTATTTT. Translation: CASSVTSGYTDTQYF.

This chain connects TRBV21-1 to TRBJ2-7; TRBD1 reflects the table's D call only, with no check against the DNA. TRBV21-1 is noted as a pseudogene. The CDR3 sequence is 16 residues long. The CDR3 DNA is TGTGCCAGCAGCATTGGACAGGGGCCCGCGTTCGACGAGCAGTACTTC. It codes for CASSIGQGPAFDEQYF.

This clone has only a few counts. The chain joins TRBV7-8 to TRBJ2-2, with 9 bases that match TRBD1. The CDR3 covers 15 residues. The germline gives CDR1 SGHVS, CDR2 FQNEAQ. Losses at the gene ends were 1 base for V and 5 bases for J; bases not matched to a gene: 2. CDR3 DNA sequence: TGTGCCAGCAGCTTAGGGACAGGGGAAACCGGGGAGCTGTTTTTT. Its protein product is CASSLGTGETGELFF.

The J gene is TRBJ2-7, the V gene TRBV28; 8 nucleotides line up with TRBD2. Trimming at V came to 2 bases and at J to 2 bases, leaving 11 bases not matched to a gene. The CDR3 is 17 amino acids. Per germline, CDR1 MDHEN and CDR2 SYDVKM. The CDR3 region is CASSLERGSGPTYEQYF. DNA of the CDR3: TGTGCCAGCAGTTTAGAGCGGGGGAGCGGACCCACCTACGAGCAGTACTTC.

This clone is a singleton in its sample. The chain combines TRBV9 with TRBJ2-7, with 9 bases lining up with TRBD1. V dropped 0 bases and J dropped 3; count of bases not matched to a gene: 16. Per germline, CDR1 SGDLS and CDR2 YYNGEE. The CDR3 runs 19 residues. The CDR3 here is CASSVGNNADRGFFYEQYF. For the CDR3, the DNA is TGTGCCAGCAGCGTAGGAAACAACGCGGACAGGGGTTTTTTCTACGAGCAGTACTTC.

This clone has more than one count but fewer than ten. This chain connects TRBV5-4 to TRBJ1-1; TRBD1 is a possible D gene (6 bases). Per the germline V gene, CDR1 is SGHNT and CDR2 is YYREEE (reference sequence). Trimming took 2 bases from V and 0 from J, leaving 8 bases between them. This CDR3 has 14 residues. CDR3 nucleotides: TGTGCCAGCAGCTTCGACAGGCTGAACACTGAAGCTTTCTTT. Translation: CASSFDRLNTEAFF. The variable domain in full, completed from reference TRBV5-4 and TRBJ1-1, reads ETGVTQSPTHLIKTRGQQVTLRCSSQSGHNTVSWYQQALGQGPQFIFQYYREEENGRGNFPPRFSGLQFPNYSSELNVNALELDDSALYLCASSFDRLNTEAFFGQGTRLTVV.

The genes are TRBV10-3 and TRBJ2-5; 7 bases are a match to TRBD1. The end of the DNA is better explained by TRBJ2-7, so the J call may be wrong. This CDR3 is built from 14 residues. CDR1 is ENHRY, CDR2 SYGVKD, per germline. The CDR3 spells CAISESDREREQYF. Written as DNA, the CDR3 is TGTGCCATCAGTGAGTCCGACAGGGAGCGCGAGCAGTACTTC.

This clone was seen a few times. The rearrangement links TRBV13 to TRBJ2-2, with D maybe TRBD2 (6 bases). Trimming left V 5 bases short and J 5 bases short, with 12 bases between. The germline V gene encodes CDR1 PRHDT and CDR2 FYEKMQ (reference sequence). This CDR3 spans 14 amino acids. The CDR3 reads CASSRGTSTGELFF. Written as DNA, the CDR3 is TGTGCCAGCAGCCGCGGGACTTCGACCGGGGAGCTGTTTTTT.

The CDR3 DNA sequence: TGTGCCAGCAGCGAGGACAGGGGCAATTCACCCCTCCACTTT. It encodes CASSEDRGNSPLHF. The chain employs TRBV5-4 and TRBJ1-6; 9 bases map to TRBD1. Per germline, CDR1 SGHNT and CDR2 YYREEE (reference sequence). Trimming at V came to 4 bases and at J to 7 bases, leaving 3 bases not matched to a gene. The CDR3 extends over 14 amino acids.

The chain uses TRBV5-8 and TRBJ1-4; 7 bases are shared with TRBD1. The germline V gene has CDR1 SGHTS and CDR2 YDEGEE. Trimming at V came to 4 bases and at J to 7 bases, leaving 4 bases not matched to a gene. The CDR3 sequence is 13 residues long. CDR3 coding DNA: TGTGCCAGCAGCGTGACAGGGAGTGAAAAACTGTTTTTT. Translation: CASSVTGSEKLFF.

V gene TRBV5-1 combines with J gene TRBJ2-1; the match to TRBD2 covers 8 bases. Germline V gives CDR1 SGHRS, CDR2 YFSETQ. Trimming removed 0 bases from V and 5 bases from J; junction bases left unmatched: 7. The CDR3 sequence is 16 residues long. CDR3 in DNA: TGCGCCAGCAGCTTGGGAGTAGCGGGAAACCACAATGAGCAGTTCTTC. It is translated as CASSLGVAGNHNEQFF.

The rearrangement joins TRBV7-3 to TRBJ1-5; D is ambiguous. Germline V CDR1 and CDR2: SGHTA, FQGTGA. V lost 3 bases and J 0 bases, leaving 3 bases between the germline ends. The length of the CDR3 is 13 residues. In DNA form, the CDR3 reads TGTGCCAGCAGCTTTTATAGCAATCAGCCCCAGCATTTT. Translation gives CASSFYSNQPQHF.

The sample holds one count of this clone. The chain links TRBV7-2 to TRBJ1-5; TRBD1 matches at 7 bases. The germline V gene encodes CDR1 SGHTA and CDR2 FQGNSA. The junction had 12 bases not matched to a gene; V was cut back by 3 bases and J by 1 base. The length of the CDR3 is 18 residues. The CDR3 sequence: CASSFETGFMGSNQPQHF. In DNA, the CDR3 is TGTGCCAGCAGCTTTGAGACAGGGTTCATGGGGAGCAATCAGCCCCAGCATTTT.

This clone was recorded a few times. This chain links TRBV19 with TRBJ2-7, with 12 bases lining up with TRBD1. The CDR3 covers 14 residues. Germline loops: CDR1 LNHDA, CDR2 SQIVND (reference sequence). After removal of 6 bases from V and 6 bases from J, the junction contained 6 bases not matched to a gene. The CDR3 DNA reads as TGTGCCAGTAGCCTGGGACAGGGGGCGCGCGAGCAGTACTTC. This translates into CASSLGQGAREQYF.

This clone was seen once. V gene TRBV9 combines with J gene TRBJ1-4; 9 bases are shared with TRBD1. J gave up 5 bases and V 4 bases, and 6 bases lay outside the gene matches. CDR3 length: 15 residues. CDR1 is SGDLS and CDR2 is YYNGEE in the germline V gene. This CDR3 reads CASSTRTGANEKLFF. The CDR3 nucleotides read TGTGCCAGCAGCACCCGGACAGGGGCGAATGAAAAACTGTTTTTT.

V usage is TRBV19 and J usage is TRBJ1-1, with D unclear. The germline V gene has CDR1 LNHDA and CDR2 SQIVND (reference sequence). CDR3 length equals 14 residues. The V end was cut by 3 bases, the J end by 0 bases, with 8 bases between. The CDR3 loop is CASSIQFMNTEAFF. CDR3 DNA: TGTGCCAGTAGTATTCAGTTCATGAACACTGAAGCTTTCTTT.

This chain links TRBV27 with TRBJ2-4, with 7 positions matching TRBD1. CDR3 size: 16 residues. J was trimmed by 2 bases and V by 4 bases; bases with no gene match: 8. Germline V lookup: CDR1 MNHEY, CDR2 SMNVEV (reference sequence). The CDR3 DNA follows: TGTGCCAGCAGTTATTCATACAGGGGACCCAAAAACATTCAGTACTTC. Translating gives CASSYSYRGPKNIQYF.

The gene calls are TRBV29-1 and TRBJ2-1; D not certain. V lost 3 bases and J 10 bases, leaving 10 bases between the germline ends. CDR1 and CDR2 from the germline V gene are SQVTM and ANQGSEA. The CDR3 has 11 amino acids. CDR3 residues: CSVDILGEQFF. Here the CDR3 DNA reads TGCAGCGTTGATATACTCGGGGAGCAGTTCTTC.

The chain joins TRBV9 to TRBJ1-2, with a weak D call TRBD1 (6 bases). Germline V gene data show CDR1 as SGDLS and CDR2 as YYNGEE. CDR3 length: 16 residues. V was pared by 5 bases and J by 3 bases, with 20 bases between. CDR3 bases: TGTGCCAGCAGAGTTACTGATACAGGGCTCCACTATGGCTACACCTTC. Translating gives CASRVTDTGLHYGYTF.